This entry lists 23 T cell receptor beta chains sequenced from one sample in a study of blood T cell repertoires in COVID-19. The assay was immunoSEQ multiplex PCR, and TCRdb's table has in-frame clones only and misses some. The repertoire holds about 340,000 clones, with around nine tenths as singletons. What was sequenced was peripheral blood. The source is a woman in her late teens or twenties who had recovered from COVID-19.

The chain joins TRBV10-2 to TRBJ2-1, with a possible D match to TRBD2 (6 bases). The CDR3 spans 11 residues. Germline V lookup: CDR1 WSHSY, CDR2 SAAADI. V was cut by 4 bases and J by 10 bases, with 8 bases left in between. The CDR3 bases are TGCGCCAGCAGTGGTGGACTAGAGCAGTTCTTC. Protein product: CASSGGLEQFF.

The rearrangement links TRBV5-6 to TRBJ1-2, with a weak D call TRBD1 (5 bases). V lost 1 base and J lost 5, with 6 bases in between. Germline values: CDR1 SGHDT, CDR2 YYEEEE. The CDR3 length is 12 residues. The CDR3 DNA sequence: TGTGCCAGCAGCTTGTCAGGGTATGGCTACACCTTC. It encodes CASSLSGYGYTF.

V and J are TRBV29-1 and TRBJ1-2; perhaps TRBD1 as D (6 bases). With 7 bases removed from V and 3 bases from J, the gap between germline ends came to 12 bases. Germline lookup yields CDR1 SQVTM and CDR2 ANQGSEA. There are 12 residues in the CDR3. The CDR3 is CSAQGRDYGYTF. The CDR3 DNA reads TGCAGCGCCCAGGGGCGCGACTATGGCTACACCTTC.

The chain has TRBV6-6 and TRBJ1-1; 8 positions agree with TRBD1. The V gene end was trimmed by 8 bases and the J gene end by 0 bases; junction bases not matched to a gene: 11. There are 16 residues in the CDR3. In germline, CDR1 is MNHNY, CDR2 SVGAGI (reference sequence). The CDR3 here is CASDGRGRILNTEAFF. CDR3 nucleotides: TGTGCCAGCGATGGCAGGGGGCGGATCTTGAACACTGAAGCTTTCTTT.

This clone appeared a single time. The V call is TRBV5-4, the J call TRBJ2-1; TRBD2 aligns across 9 bases. The CDR3 has 15 amino acids. J was trimmed by 1 base and V by 1 base; bases with no gene match: 0. Germline V gives CDR1 SGHNT, CDR2 YYREEE (reference sequence). CDR3 sequence (DNA): TGTGCCAGCAGCTTGACTAGCGGGTCCTACAATGAGCAGTTCTTC. This encodes CASSLTSGSYNEQFF.

The chain joins TRBV6-1 to TRBJ1-6; no clear D. V gave up 1 base and J gave up 3 bases, with 16 bases separating them. The CDR3 loop spans 18 amino acids. The germline V gene has CDR1 MNHNS and CDR2 SASEGT. The CDR3 region is CASSEESHRGYYNSPLHF. In DNA form, the CDR3 reads TGTGCCAGCAGTGAAGAGAGCCATCGGGGTTACTATAATTCACCCCTCCACTTT.

Regarding this clone: Different DNA sequences within this sample yield the same CDR3. This chain uses TRBV7-2 with TRBJ2-5; TRBD2 is a possible D gene (7 bases). CDR1 and CDR2 from the germline V gene are SGHTA and FQGNSA. Trimming removed 3 bases from V and 5 bases from J, with 16 bases in between. The CDR3 is 15 amino acids. Here the CDR3 reads CASSFSSGGGETQYF. In nucleotides, the CDR3 is TGTGCCAGCAGCTTTTCTAGCGGAGGGGGGGAGACCCAGTACTTC.

The chain uses TRBV21-1 and TRBJ2-1; the table names TRBD1, a call not compared with the DNA. TRBV21-1 is a recognized pseudogene. This CDR3 region has 13 residues. CDR3 coding DNA: TGTGCCAGCAGCAAAGAAGGGGGCAATGAGCAGTTCTTC. Its translation is CASSKEGGNEQFF.

Remarks on this clone: At the DNA level, this CDR3 is encoded by other sequences in the same sample as well. V gene TRBV7-2 combines with J gene TRBJ2-7, with D maybe TRBD2 (6 bases). The CDR3 length is 13 residues. The V and J ends lost 1 base and 4 bases respectively, with 8 bases between them. Germline-derived CDR1 and CDR2 are SGHTA and FQGNSA. The CDR3 loop reads CASSLGAGYEQYV. CDR3 in DNA: TGTGCCAGCAGCTTAGGAGCGGGTTACGAGCAGTACGTC.

V usage is TRBV4-3 and J usage is TRBJ1-1; 9 bases map to TRBD1. The ends lost 2 bases at V and 6 bases at J; junction bases unmatched: 13. The CDR3 has 17 residues. Germline lookup yields CDR1 LGHNA and CDR2 YSLEER. The CDR3 region is CASSQPPGTGSMAEAFF. The CDR3 DNA reads TGCGCCAGCAGCCAACCTCCAGGGACAGGGAGTATGGCTGAAGCTTTCTTT.

The chain combines TRBV30 with TRBJ2-3; the match to TRBD2 covers 13 bases. Trimming at V came to 1 base and at J to 0 bases, leaving 4 bases not matched to a gene. CDR1 GTSNPN and CDR2 SVGIG come from the germline V gene (reference sequence). The CDR3 consists of 17 residues. The CDR3 DNA follows: TGTGCCTGGAGTGGGGGACTAGCGGGACCTAGCACAGATACGCAGTATTTT. This gives the protein CAWSGGLAGPSTDTQYF.

This chain links TRBV19 with TRBJ1-2; tentative D call: TRBD1 (6 bases). The V gene's germline CDR1 is LNHDA and CDR2 SQIVND (reference sequence). CDR3 length: 14 residues. V gave up 5 bases and J gave up 3 bases, with 13 bases separating them. The CDR3 is CASSARDTYYGYTF. The CDR3 DNA reads TGTGCCAGTAGTGCCAGGGACACCTACTATGGCTACACCTTC.

The V call is TRBV29-1, the J call TRBJ1-2, with a tentative D call TRBD1 (6 bases). Trimming pared 4 bases from V and 3 bases from J, leaving 30 bases between. Germline-derived CDR1 and CDR2 are SQVTM and ANQGSEA. This CDR3 spans 19 amino acids. CDR3 bases: TGCAGCGTTGGGCCCGTCCAGACGGGACACAACAACGAGGACTATGGCTACACCTTC. Translation gives CSVGPVQTGHNNEDYGYTF.

This clone was observed a single time. The genes are TRBV30 and TRBJ2-2, with 7 positions matching TRBD2. The CDR3 has 14 amino acids. With 3 bases clipped from V and 5 bases from J, the junction kept 6 bases outside the gene matches. Looked up from germline, CDR1 is GTSNPN and CDR2 is SVGIG (reference sequence). As DNA, the CDR3 is TGTGCCTGGAGGCCGGCCGGGGGGACCGGGGAGCTGTTTTTT. The encoded protein is CAWRPAGGTGELFF.

V is TRBV4-1 and J is TRBJ1-4; 9 nucleotides align to TRBD1. Trimming removed 3 bases from V and 9 bases from J; junction bases left unmatched: 8. Germline V gene data show CDR1 as MGHRA and CDR2 as YSYEKL. The CDR3 sequence is 15 residues long. The CDR3 loop is CASSQAGTGNQKLFF. CDR3 in DNA: TGCGCCAGCAGCCAGGCCGGGACAGGGAATCAAAAACTGTTTTTT.

The rearrangement joins TRBV25-1 to TRBJ2-1; 9 nucleotides agree with TRBD1. The CDR3 extends over 13 amino acids. The J segment lost 4 bases and the V segment lost 8 bases, leaving 3 bases of the junction unmatched. CDR1 is MGHDK, CDR2 SYGVNS, per germline. The CDR3 DNA sequence: TGTGCCAGCTCAGGACAGGGGTACAATGAGCAGTTCTTC. This sequence encodes CASSGQGYNEQFF.

CDR3 residues: CASSMYGRRDTQYF. The CDR3 nucleotides read TGTGCCAGTAGTATGTATGGGAGGAGGGATACGCAGTATTTT. The chain employs TRBV19 and TRBJ2-3; possible D gene TRBD2, 6 bases. This CDR3 contains 14 residues. V was shortened by 3 bases and J by 6 bases, with 13 bases between the two germline ends. CDR1 and CDR2 (germline): LNHDA, SQIVND (reference sequence). The full variable domain, with the rest looked up from reference TRBV19 and TRBJ2-3, is DGGITQSPKYLFRKEGQNVTLSCEQNLNHDAMYWYRQDPGQGLRLIYYSQIVNDFQKGDIAEGYSVSREKKESFPLTVTSAQKNPTAFYLCASSMYGRRDTQYFGPGTRLTVL.

V is TRBV4-3 and J is TRBJ1-2; tentative D call: TRBD1 (5 bases). CDR1 and CDR2 (germline): LGHNA, YSLEER. The CDR3 runs to 13 residues. Trimming took off 1 base at V and 6 bases at J, with 9 bases between the two ends. The DNA for the CDR3 is TGCGCCAGCAGCCAAGGACAGCCTCATGGCTACACCTTC. Translated: CASSQGQPHGYTF.

This chain links TRBV9 with TRBJ2-1, with 9 bases that match TRBD2. V gave up 0 bases and J gave up 7 bases; unmatched junction bases: 5. Germline CDR1 reads SGDLS; CDR2 reads YYNGEE. The CDR3 extends over 15 amino acids. The CDR3 region is CASSVGTSVGNEQFF. The CDR3 DNA sequence: TGTGCCAGCAGCGTAGGGACTAGCGTTGGTAATGAGCAGTTCTTC.

The rearrangement links TRBV7-9 to TRBJ1-1; D unclear. Trimming left V 6 bases short and J 1 base short, with 6 bases between. The germline V gene has CDR1 SEHNR and CDR2 FQNEAQ (reference sequence). The CDR3 contains 12 residues. CDR3 in DNA: TGTGCCAGCAGTCGAGAGAACACTGAAGCTTTCTTT. Translating gives CASSRENTEAFF.

This clone was observed once. V gene TRBV19 combines with J gene TRBJ1-1; possibly TRBD1 for D (5 bases). Trimming shortened V by 4 bases and J by 1 base, and 13 bases separated the two germline ends. Germline CDR1 and CDR2: LNHDA and SQIVND (reference sequence). This CDR3 has 15 residues. The CDR3 here is CASSSPGPGNTEAFF. In DNA form, the CDR3 reads TGTGCCAGTAGTAGCCCAGGGCCAGGGAACACTGAAGCTTTCTTT.

The J gene is TRBJ1-3, the V gene TRBV3-1 (or the pseudogene TRBV3-2); no firm D call. Trimming removed 2 bases from V and 4 bases from J, with 6 bases in between. Germline V lookup: CDR1 LGHDT, CDR2 YNNKEL (reference sequence). The CDR3 has 13 amino acids. This CDR3 reads CASSQLAGNTIYF. The CDR3 bases are TGTGCCAGCAGCCAACTTGCGGGAAACACCATATATTTT.

The rearrangement joins TRBV15 to TRBJ2-7, with D perhaps matching TRBD1 (6 bases). Trimming shortened V by 0 bases and J by 3 bases, and 15 bases separated the two germline ends. The CDR3 has 16 residues. The germline gives CDR1 LNHNV, CDR2 YYDKDF (reference sequence). CDR3 amino acids: CATSRDPGDTLYEQYV. The DNA of the CDR3 is TGTGCCACCAGCAGAGATCCCGGGGACACACTCTACGAGCAGTACGTC.